This T cell receptor (beta chain) was sequenced in a study of cytomegalovirus exposure and HLA in healthy donors. A note on this clone: Its target is not known.

V lost 1 base and J lost 9, with 10 bases in between. The germline V gene encodes CDR1 LGHNA and CDR2 YSLEER. The CDR3 spans 14 residues. Study-level results: Confirmation was obtained in vitro that three CMV-associated chains are specific for CMV antigens. A highly shared variant cluster was judged a likely technical artifact.

PCR was performed using 60 Vbeta and 13 Jbeta primers. Libraries were prepared by immunoSEQ multiplex PCR; TCRdb keeps only in-frame clonotypes and omits some of them. This sample has about 140,000 clones, with over 75% found just once. Every donor was a healthy person donating bone marrow. The TCR was taken from a man aged 40-49 years in good health and CMV-seronegative. The sample consisted of PBMCs. The rearrangement uses TRBV4-3 and TRBJ1-6; D is possibly TRBD1 (6 bases). CDR3 sequence (DNA): TGCGCCAGCAGCCAAGCGGTCAGGGGTTCACCCCTCCACTTT. Translation gives CASSQAVRGSPLHF.